The 22 T cell receptor beta chains listed next were all sequenced from one sample in a study of T cell responses to AZD1222 COVID-19 vaccine. Clones were read by immunoSEQ multiplex PCR, and TCRdb kept only the in-frame ones, dropping some. Of approximately 82,000 clones in the sample, 80% to 95% were seen once. Sequenced material: peripheral blood, taken 28 days after the second AZD1222 dose. The receptors were sampled from an adult who received the AZD1222 COVID-19 vaccine.

The chain combines TRBV6-2 or TRBV6-3 with TRBJ2-1; no clear D gene. The CDR3 spans 13 residues. V was clipped by 2 bases and J by 4 bases, with 6 bases between them. In germline, CDR1 is MNHEY, CDR2 SVGEGT. The CDR3 is CASSYESYNEQFF. The DNA for the CDR3 is TGTGCCAGCAGTTACGAATCGTACAATGAGCAGTTCTTC.

The genes are TRBV28 and TRBJ1-4; no clear D. The V gene lost 5 bases and the J gene lost 0 bases, with 10 bases spanning the gap. Germline V gene data show CDR1 as MDHEN and CDR2 as SYDVKM. The CDR3 runs to 15 residues. The CDR3 loop is CASSIGGATNEKLFF. CDR3 nucleotide sequence: TGTGCCAGCAGTATTGGAGGTGCAACTAATGAAAAACTGTTTTTT.

The CDR3 DNA reads as TGTGCCAGCAGTGAAGCGCTGACAGGAGCTAACTATGGCTACACCTTC. This codes for CASSEALTGANYGYTF. The chain employs TRBV6-1 and TRBJ1-2; a possible D gene is TRBD1 (6 bases). CDR1 MNHNS and CDR2 SASEGT come from the germline V gene. The CDR3 runs to 16 residues. Trimming shortened V by 0 bases and J by 0 bases, and 11 bases separated the two germline ends.

CDR3 coding DNA: TGTGCCAGCAGTGAAGATGACGGGCAGGGTCTAAACTATGGCTACACCTTC. Translated, it gives CASSEDDGQGLNYGYTF. This chain uses TRBV6-1 with TRBJ1-2, with a possible D match to TRBD1 (5 bases). The CDR3 loop spans 17 amino acids. With 1 base removed from V and 2 bases from J, the gap between germline ends came to 17 bases. CDR1 is MNHNS, CDR2 SASEGT, per germline.

This clone has a single count. The J gene is TRBJ1-2, the V gene TRBV7-9; D not resolved. The germline V and J ends were trimmed by 1 base and 0 bases, with 12 bases remaining between them. The CDR3 spans 16 residues. The germline V gene has CDR1 SEHNR and CDR2 FQNEAQ (reference sequence). CDR3 region: CASSLGTALANYGYTF. CDR3 sequence (DNA): TGTGCCAGCAGCTTAGGAACAGCTTTAGCTAACTATGGCTACACCTTC.

The chain uses TRBV29-1 and TRBJ1-2; possibly TRBD1 for D (6 bases). This CDR3 has 12 residues. V was trimmed by 4 bases and J by 7 bases, leaving 13 bases between them. Germline V gives CDR1 SQVTM, CDR2 ANQGSEA. CDR3 coding DNA: TGCAGCGTTGGGGAGGGGGGTACTGGCTACACCTTC. Amino acids: CSVGEGGTGYTF.

The rearrangement uses TRBV9 and TRBJ1-1; D unclear. Per germline, CDR1 SGDLS and CDR2 YYNGEE. Trimming took 0 bases from V and 6 from J, leaving 9 bases between them. This CDR3 is built from 13 residues. CDR3 sequence (DNA): TGTGCCAGCAGCGTAGGGGAGAAAGCTGAAGCTTTCTTT. It specifies CASSVGEKAEAFF.

This chain connects TRBV6-1 to TRBJ2-5; D ambiguous. The V end was cut by 0 bases, the J end by 5 bases, with 22 bases between. CDR1 MNHNS and CDR2 SASEGT come from the germline V gene. The CDR3 contains 18 residues. The CDR3 nucleotides read TGTGCCAGCAGTGAAGCCCCCAGCTCGACTCGTCGCAAGGAGACCCAGTACTTC. It specifies CASSEAPSSTRRKETQYF.

V usage is TRBV5-6 and J usage is TRBJ2-2; 7 positions match TRBD1. With 3 bases clipped from V and 0 bases from J, the junction kept 2 bases outside the gene matches. Germline CDR1 is SGHDT and CDR2 is YYEEEE. The CDR3 spans 15 residues. The CDR3 reads CASSSGTANTGELFF. The CDR3, as DNA: TGTGCCAGCAGCTCCGGGACAGCGAACACCGGGGAGCTGTTTTTT.

The chain has TRBV5-5 and TRBJ2-7; perhaps D is TRBD1 or TRBD2 (6 bases each). The CDR3 is 17 amino acids. Per germline, CDR1 SGHKS and CDR2 YYEKEE (reference sequence). Trimming removed 0 bases from V and 1 base from J, with 17 bases in between. CDR3 region: CASSLGGGSSRSYEQYF. The DNA for the CDR3 is TGTGCCAGCAGCTTGGGAGGGGGGAGCTCCCGGTCCTACGAGCAGTACTTC. The variable domain in full, with the rest retrieved from reference TRBV5-5 and TRBJ2-7, is DAGVTQSPTHLIKTRGQQVTLRCSPISGHKSVSWYQQVLGQGPQFIFQYYEKEERGRGNFPDRFSARQFPNYSSELNVNALLLGDSALYLCASSLGGGSSRSYEQYFGPGTRLTVT.

This chain links TRBV11-3 with TRBJ2-3, with D perhaps given as TRBD1 or TRBD2 (5 bases each). This CDR3 has 15 amino acids. Germline V gene sequence: CDR1 SGHNT, CDR2 YENEEA. Trimming took 0 bases from V and 7 from J, leaving 14 bases between them. The CDR3 DNA follows: TGTGCCAGCAGCTTAGAACAGGAGGTTACATATACGCAGTATTTT. Encoded protein: CASSLEQEVTYTQYF.

The V call is TRBV2, the J call TRBJ1-2, with D uncertain. From germline, CDR1 is SNHLY and CDR2 FYNNEI. The CDR3 length is 15 residues. V was cut by 3 bases and J by 3 bases, with 14 bases left in between. In DNA form, the CDR3 reads TGTGCCAGCAGTGATGGCCGTCTGCGGGACTATGGCTACACCTTC. It translates to CASSDGRLRDYGYTF.

This chain links TRBV15 with TRBJ1-5; D might be TRBD1 (5 bases). In germline, CDR1 is LNHNV, CDR2 YYDKDF (reference sequence). V dropped 1 base and J dropped 4 bases, with 8 bases sitting between them. The CDR3 consists of 14 residues. CDR3 DNA: TGTGCCACCAGCAGAGGAGGGGTGAATCAGCCCCAGCATTTT. Translation gives CATSRGGVNQPQHF.

The V call is TRBV5-6, the J call TRBJ1-1, with 8 bases lining up with TRBD1. Germline V CDR1 and CDR2: SGHDT, YYEEEE. This CDR3 comprises 13 residues. With 0 bases clipped from V and 11 bases from J, the junction kept 6 bases outside the gene matches. CDR3 sequence reads: CASSLGQGFVAFF. CDR3 nucleotide sequence: TGTGCCAGCAGCTTGGGACAGGGGTTCGTGGCTTTCTTT. The whole variable domain, filled in from reference TRBV5-6 and TRBJ1-1, reads DAGVTQSPTHLIKTRGQQVTLRCSPKSGHDTVSWYQQALGQGPQFIFQYYEEEERQRGNFPDRFSGHQFPNYSSELNVNALLLGDSALYLCASSLGQGFVAFFGQGTRLTVV.

This chain links TRBV7-6 with TRBJ2-1, with TRBD2 matching over 8 bases. V was pared by 3 bases and J by 8 bases, with 3 bases of the junction left unmatched. The CDR3 totals 13 residues. Germline lookup yields CDR1 SGHVS and CDR2 FNYEAQ. The CDR3 is CASSFQRGYEQFF. CDR3 DNA sequence: TGTGCCAGCAGCTTCCAGCGGGGGTATGAGCAGTTCTTC.

The chain uses TRBV20-1 and TRBJ1-2; D unresolved. The CDR3 contains 10 residues. With 3 bases removed from V and 7 bases from J, the gap between germline ends came to 6 bases. Germline V gene data show CDR1 as DFQATT and CDR2 as SNEGSKA (reference sequence). The CDR3, as DNA: TGCAGTGCTAGTCCCCTTGGCTACACCTTC. The encoded protein is CSASPLGYTF.

This chain uses TRBV12-3 or TRBV12-4 with TRBJ1-1, with no clear D. With 3 bases removed from V and 9 bases from J, the gap between germline ends came to 14 bases. This CDR3 has 13 residues. As DNA, the CDR3 is TGTGCCAGCAGTTTGGGAGGGTCTTACAAAGCTTTCTTT. Amino acids: CASSLGGSYKAFF.

This clone was detected once. The V and J genes are TRBV4-1 and TRBJ1-1; D might be TRBD1 (6 bases). CDR3 length: 18 residues. With 0 bases removed from V and 1 base from J, the gap between germline ends came to 18 bases. Germline V gives CDR1 MGHRA, CDR2 YSYEKL. The CDR3 bases are TGCGCCAGCAGCCAAGAGCCCTCCACAGGGCGGAGGAACACTGAAGCTTTCTTT. It translates to CASSQEPSTGRRNTEAFF.

The chain is built from TRBV4-1 and TRBJ1-5, with unresolved D. CDR1 is MGHRA and CDR2 is YSYEKL in the germline V gene. The CDR3 is made up of 19 amino acids. V lost 0 bases and J lost 4, with 22 bases in between. The CDR3 DNA reads TGCGCCAGCAGCCAAGATCTTCTTCCAGTTGGACGCTCTAATCAGCCCCAGCATTTT. It yields the protein CASSQDLLPVGRSNQPQHF.

The CDR3 bases are TGTGCCAGCAGCCAAGTGGGGTCGAGGGGGACGGACACTGAAGCTTTCTTT. As protein: CASSQVGSRGTDTEAFF. The V call is TRBV3-1 (or the pseudogene TRBV3-2), the J call TRBJ1-1; weak D call: TRBD1 (6 bases). The CDR3 spans 17 residues. Germline V CDR1 and CDR2: LGHDT, YNNKEL (reference sequence). The germline V and J ends were trimmed by 1 base and 3 bases, with 18 bases remaining between them.

This chain links TRBV6-2 or TRBV6-3 with TRBJ1-1; D is uncertain. Germline V CDR1 and CDR2: MNHEY, SVGEGT. V shed 2 bases and J shed 7 bases, with 5 bases lying between them. CDR3 size: 11 residues. DNA for the CDR3: TGTGCCAGCAGTTACCGGGTTGAAGCTTTCTTT. Translating gives CASSYRVEAFF.

This clone is a singleton in its sample. This chain connects TRBV11-2 to TRBJ2-6; D not certain. The V and J ends lost 1 base and 0 bases respectively, with 7 bases between them. This CDR3 spans 16 amino acids. Germline CDR1 SGHAT, CDR2 FQNNGV. CDR3 protein: CASSLGHRSGANVLTF. DNA for the CDR3: TGTGCCAGCAGCTTAGGCCATCGCTCTGGGGCCAACGTCCTGACTTTC. The variable domain in full, with the rest retrieved from reference TRBV11-2 and TRBJ2-6, is EAGVAQSPRYKIIEKRQSVAFWCNPISGHATLYWYQQILGQGPKLLIQFQNNGVVDDSQLPKDRFSAERLKGVDSTLKIQPAKLEDSAVYLCASSLGHRSGANVLTFGAGSRLTVL.